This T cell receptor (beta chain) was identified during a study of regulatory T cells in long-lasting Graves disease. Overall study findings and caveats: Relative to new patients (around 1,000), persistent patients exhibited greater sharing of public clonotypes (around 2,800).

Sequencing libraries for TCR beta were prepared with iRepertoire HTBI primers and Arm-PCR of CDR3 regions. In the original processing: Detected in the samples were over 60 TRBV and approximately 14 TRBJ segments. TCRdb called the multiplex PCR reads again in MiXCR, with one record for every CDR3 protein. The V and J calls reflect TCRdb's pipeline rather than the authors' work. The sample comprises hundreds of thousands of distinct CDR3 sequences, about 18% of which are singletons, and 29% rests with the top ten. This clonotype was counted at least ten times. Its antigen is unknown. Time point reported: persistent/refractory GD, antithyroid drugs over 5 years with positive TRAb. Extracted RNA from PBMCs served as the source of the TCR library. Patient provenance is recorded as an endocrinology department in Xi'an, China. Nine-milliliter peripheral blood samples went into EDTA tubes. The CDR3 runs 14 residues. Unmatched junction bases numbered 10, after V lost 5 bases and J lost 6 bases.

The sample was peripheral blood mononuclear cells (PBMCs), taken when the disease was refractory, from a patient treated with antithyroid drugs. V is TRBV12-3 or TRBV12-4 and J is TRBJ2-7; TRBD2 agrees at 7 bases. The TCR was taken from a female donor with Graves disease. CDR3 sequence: CASSPSKRDAEQYF. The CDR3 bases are TGTGCCAGCAGTCCCTCCAAGCGGGACGCCGAGCAGTACTTC.